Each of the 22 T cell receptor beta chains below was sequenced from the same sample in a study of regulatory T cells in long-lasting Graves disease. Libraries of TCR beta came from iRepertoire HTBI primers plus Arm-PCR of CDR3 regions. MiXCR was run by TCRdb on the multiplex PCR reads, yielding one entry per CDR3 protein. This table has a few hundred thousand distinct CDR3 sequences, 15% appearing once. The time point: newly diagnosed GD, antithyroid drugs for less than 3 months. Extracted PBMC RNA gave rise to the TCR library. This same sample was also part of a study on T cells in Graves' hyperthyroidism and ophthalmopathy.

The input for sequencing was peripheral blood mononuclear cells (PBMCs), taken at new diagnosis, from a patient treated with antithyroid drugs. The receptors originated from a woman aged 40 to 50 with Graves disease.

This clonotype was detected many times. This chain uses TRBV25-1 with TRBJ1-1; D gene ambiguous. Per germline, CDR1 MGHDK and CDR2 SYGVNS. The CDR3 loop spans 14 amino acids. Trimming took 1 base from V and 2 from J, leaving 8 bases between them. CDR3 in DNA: TGTGCCAGCAGTGAATGGTCGGATAACACTGAAGCTTTCTTT. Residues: CASSEWSDNTEAFF.

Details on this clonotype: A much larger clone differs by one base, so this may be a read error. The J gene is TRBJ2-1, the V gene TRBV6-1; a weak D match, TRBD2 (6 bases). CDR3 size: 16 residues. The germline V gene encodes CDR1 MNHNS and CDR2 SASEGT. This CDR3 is CAGRLVGGVGGNEQFF. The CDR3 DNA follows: TGTGCCGGCAGACTAGTCGGCGGAGTAGGTGGAAATGAGCAGTTCTTC.

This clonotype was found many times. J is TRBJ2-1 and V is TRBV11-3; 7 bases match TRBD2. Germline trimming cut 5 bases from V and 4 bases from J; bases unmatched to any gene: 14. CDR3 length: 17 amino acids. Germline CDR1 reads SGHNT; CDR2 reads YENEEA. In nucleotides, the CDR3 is TGTGCCAGCAGCCCAAAGGGAGGGAGCGCTCTTTACAATGAGCAGTTCTTC. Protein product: CASSPKGGSALYNEQFF.

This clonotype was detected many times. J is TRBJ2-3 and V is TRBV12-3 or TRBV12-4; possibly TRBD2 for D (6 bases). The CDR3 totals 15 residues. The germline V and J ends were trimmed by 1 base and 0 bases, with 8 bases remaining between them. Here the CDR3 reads CASSLEGTSTDTQYF. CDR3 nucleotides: TGTGCCAGCAGTTTAGAAGGGACTAGCACAGATACGCAGTATTTT.

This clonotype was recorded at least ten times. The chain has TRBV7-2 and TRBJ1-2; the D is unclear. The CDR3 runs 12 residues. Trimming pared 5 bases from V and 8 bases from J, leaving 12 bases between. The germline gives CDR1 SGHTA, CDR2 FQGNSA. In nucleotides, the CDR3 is TGTGCCAGCAGCATACGTTACCTAGGCTACACCTTC. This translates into CASSIRYLGYTF.

The CDR3: CASSLWAGGGAGDSYEQYF. The CDR3, as DNA: TGTGCCAGCAGCTTATGGGCGGGTGGTGGAGCGGGGGACTCCTACGAGCAGTACTTC. V gene TRBV7-9 combines with J gene TRBJ2-7; TRBD2 aligns across 8 bases. This CDR3 contains 19 residues. Trimming cost V 2 bases and J 0 bases; bases outside gene matches: 15. CDR1 is SEHNR, CDR2 FQNEAQ, per germline (reference sequence).

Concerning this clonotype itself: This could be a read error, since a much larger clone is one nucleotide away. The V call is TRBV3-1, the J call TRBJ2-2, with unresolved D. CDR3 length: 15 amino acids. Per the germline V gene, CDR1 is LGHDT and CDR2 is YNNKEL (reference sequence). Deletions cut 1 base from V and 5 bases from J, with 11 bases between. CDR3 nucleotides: TGTGCCAGCAGCCAAGGGAGATCGGAGACCGGGGAGCTGTTTTTT. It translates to CASSQGRSETGELFF.

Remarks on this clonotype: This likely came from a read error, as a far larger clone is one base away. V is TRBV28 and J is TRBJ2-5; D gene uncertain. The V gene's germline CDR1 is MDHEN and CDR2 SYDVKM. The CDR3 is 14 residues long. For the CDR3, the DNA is TGTGCCAGCAGCCATCAAGGGTACCAAGAGGCCCAGTACTTC. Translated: CASSHQGYQEAQYF.

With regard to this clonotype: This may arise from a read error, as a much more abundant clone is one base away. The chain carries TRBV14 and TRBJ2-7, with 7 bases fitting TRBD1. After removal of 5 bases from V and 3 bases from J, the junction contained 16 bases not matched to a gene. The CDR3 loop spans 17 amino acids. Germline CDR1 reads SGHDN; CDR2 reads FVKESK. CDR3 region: CASSNRDSWNADYEQYF. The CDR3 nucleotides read TGTGCCAGCAGCAACAGGGACAGCTGGAACGCTGACTACGAGCAGTACTTC.

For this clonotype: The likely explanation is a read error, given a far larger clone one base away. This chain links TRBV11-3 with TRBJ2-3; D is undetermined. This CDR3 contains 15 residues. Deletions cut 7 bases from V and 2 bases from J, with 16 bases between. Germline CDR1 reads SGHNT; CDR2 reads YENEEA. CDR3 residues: CASTPDWPHTDTQYF. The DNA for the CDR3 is TGTGCCAGCACCCCAGACTGGCCACACACAGATACGCAGTATTTT.

DNA for the CDR3: TGTGCCACCATAGCGGGGAGCACAGATACGCAGTATTTT. It translates to CATIAGSTDTQYF. This chain uses TRBV5-4 with TRBJ2-3; 8 bases match TRBD2. CDR1 SGHNT and CDR2 YYREEE come from the germline V gene (reference sequence). The CDR3 totals 13 residues. Trimming cost V 9 bases and J 0 bases; bases outside gene matches: 3.

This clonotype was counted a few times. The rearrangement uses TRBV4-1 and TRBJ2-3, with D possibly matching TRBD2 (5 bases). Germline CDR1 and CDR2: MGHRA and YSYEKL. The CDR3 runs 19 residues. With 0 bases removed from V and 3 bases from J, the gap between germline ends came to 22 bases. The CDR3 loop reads CASSQDQAEGSDVTDTQYF. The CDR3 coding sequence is TGCGCCAGCAGCCAAGATCAAGCCGAGGGATCTGATGTGACAGATACGCAGTATTTT.

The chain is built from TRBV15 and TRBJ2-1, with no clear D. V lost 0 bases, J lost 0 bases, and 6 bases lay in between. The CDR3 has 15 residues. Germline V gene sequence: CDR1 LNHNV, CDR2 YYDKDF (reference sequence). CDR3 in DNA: TGTGCCACCAGCAGAGAAGGCAGCTCCTACAATGAGCAGTTCTTC. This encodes CATSREGSSYNEQFF.

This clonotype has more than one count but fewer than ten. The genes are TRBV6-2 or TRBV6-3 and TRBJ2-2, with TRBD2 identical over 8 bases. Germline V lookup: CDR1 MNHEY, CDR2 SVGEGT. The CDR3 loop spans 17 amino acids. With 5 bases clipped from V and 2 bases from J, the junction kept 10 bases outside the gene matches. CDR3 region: CASSETGTRRNTGELFF. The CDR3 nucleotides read TGTGCCAGCAGTGAGACCGGGACTAGGCGTAACACCGGGGAGCTGTTTTTT.

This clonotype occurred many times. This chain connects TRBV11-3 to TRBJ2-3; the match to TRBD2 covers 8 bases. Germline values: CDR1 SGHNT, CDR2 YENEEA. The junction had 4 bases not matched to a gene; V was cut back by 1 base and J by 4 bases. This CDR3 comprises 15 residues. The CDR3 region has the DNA TGTGCCAGCAGCTTAGGTAGCGGGGCCGCAGATACGCAGTATTTT. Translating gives CASSLGSGAADTQYF.

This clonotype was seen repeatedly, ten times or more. The chain's CDR3 is CASSSGLAGVYEQYF. For the CDR3, the DNA is TGTGCCAGCAGCTCTGGACTAGCGGGAGTCTACGAGCAGTACTTC. The chain carries TRBV5-5 and TRBJ2-7; 13 nucleotides agree with TRBD2. Losses at the gene ends were 3 bases for V and 3 bases for J; bases not matched to a gene: 3. The germline gives CDR1 SGHKS, CDR2 YYEKEE (reference sequence). This CDR3 has 15 amino acids. Variable domain in full (rest from reference TRBV5-5 and TRBJ2-7): DAGVTQSPTHLIKTRGQQVTLRCSPISGHKSVSWYQQVLGQGPQFIFQYYEKEERGRGNFPDRFSARQFPNYSSELNVNALLLGDSALYLCASSSGLAGVYEQYFGPGTRLTVT.

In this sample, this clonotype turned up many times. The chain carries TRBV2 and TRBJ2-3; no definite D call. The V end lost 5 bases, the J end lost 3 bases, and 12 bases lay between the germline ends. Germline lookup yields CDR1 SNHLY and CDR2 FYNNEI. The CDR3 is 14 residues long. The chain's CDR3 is CASSFSPGTDTQYF. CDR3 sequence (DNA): TGTGCCAGCAGTTTCTCACCTGGGACAGATACGCAGTATTTT.

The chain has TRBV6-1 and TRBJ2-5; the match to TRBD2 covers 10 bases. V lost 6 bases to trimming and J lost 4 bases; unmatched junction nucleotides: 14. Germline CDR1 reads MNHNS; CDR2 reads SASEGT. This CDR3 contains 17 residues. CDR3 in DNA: TGTGCCAGCAGGACGGGACTAGCGTACCCCCGTCGAGAGACCCAGTACTTC. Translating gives CASRTGLAYPRRETQYF.

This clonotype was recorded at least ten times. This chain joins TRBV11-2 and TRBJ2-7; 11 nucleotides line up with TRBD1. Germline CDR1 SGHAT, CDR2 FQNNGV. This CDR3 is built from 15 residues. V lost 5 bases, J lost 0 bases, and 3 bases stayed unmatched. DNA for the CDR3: TGTGCCAGCAGCAGGGACAGGGGGTACTCCTACGAGCAGTACTTC. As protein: CASSRDRGYSYEQYF.

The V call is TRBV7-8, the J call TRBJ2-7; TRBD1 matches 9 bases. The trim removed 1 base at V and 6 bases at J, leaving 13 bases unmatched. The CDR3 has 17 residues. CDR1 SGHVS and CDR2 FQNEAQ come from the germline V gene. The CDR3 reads CASSLDRDREFLGEQYF. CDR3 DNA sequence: TGTGCCAGCAGCTTAGATCGGGACAGGGAGTTCCTTGGCGAGCAGTACTTC. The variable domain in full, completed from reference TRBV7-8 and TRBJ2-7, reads GAGVSQSPRYKVAKRGQDVALRCDPISGHVSLFWYQQALGQGPEFLTYFQNEAQLDKSGLPSDRFFAERPEGSVSTLKIQRTQQEDSAVYLCASSLDRDREFLGEQYFGPGTRLTVT.

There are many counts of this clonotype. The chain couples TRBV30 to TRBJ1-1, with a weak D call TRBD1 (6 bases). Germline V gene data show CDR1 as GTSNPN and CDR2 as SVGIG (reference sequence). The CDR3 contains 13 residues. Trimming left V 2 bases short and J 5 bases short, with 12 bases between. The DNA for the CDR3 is TGTGCCTGGAGTACGGGGGCCGGAACTGAAGCTTTCTTT. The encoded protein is CAWSTGAGTEAFF.

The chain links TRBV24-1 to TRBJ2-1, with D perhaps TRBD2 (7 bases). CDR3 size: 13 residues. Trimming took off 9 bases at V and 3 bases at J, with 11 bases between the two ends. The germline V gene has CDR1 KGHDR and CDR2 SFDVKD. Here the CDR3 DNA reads TGTGCCACCCAAGGGGGGGTCTACAATGAGCAGTTCTTC. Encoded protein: CATQGGVYNEQFF.